These 15 T cell receptor beta chains were sequenced from one sample in a study of regulatory T cells in long-lasting Graves disease. Noted time point: newly diagnosed GD, antithyroid drugs for less than 3 months. From PBMCs, RNA was extracted and then used to make the TCR library. Library construction for TCR beta used iRepertoire HTBI primers and Arm-PCR of CDR3 regions. In TCRdb, the multiplex PCR reads were re-called with MiXCR into one record per CDR3 protein. Seen here are fewer than 400,000 distinct CDR3 sequences, over 15% observed once, and the top ten hold 38%. The source was peripheral blood mononuclear cells (PBMCs), collected at new diagnosis, from a patient treated with antithyroid drugs. All receptors derive from a female donor with Graves disease.

The chain couples TRBV30 to TRBJ1-2; D not certain. V dropped 0 bases and J dropped 8 bases, with 10 bases sitting between them. This CDR3 spans 12 amino acids. Germline CDR1 is GTSNPN and CDR2 is SVGIG (reference sequence). The CDR3: CAWSVPVGGYTF. CDR3 nucleotide sequence: TGTGCCTGGAGTGTACCCGTCGGCGGCTACACCTTC.

This clonotype was seen many times. The gene calls are TRBV5-1 and TRBJ1-6, with 8 nucleotides matching TRBD1. Germline V CDR1 and CDR2: SGHRS, YFSETQ. This CDR3 is 15 amino acids long. The trim removed 3 bases at V and 7 bases at J, leaving 6 bases unmatched. The CDR3 nucleotides read TGCGCCAGCAGCTCCGGACAGGGAGAAAATTCACCCCTCCACTTT. Translated, it gives CASSSGQGENSPLHF.

This clonotype was detected ten times or more. The gene calls are TRBV20-1 and TRBJ2-7; 12 positions match TRBD2. CDR3 size: 13 residues. V lost 6 bases, J lost 5 bases, and 5 bases stayed unmatched. The V gene's germline CDR1 is DFQATT and CDR2 SNEGSKA (reference sequence). The CDR3 spells CSATSGGRDEQYF. For the CDR3, the DNA is TGCAGTGCAACTAGCGGGGGGAGGGACGAGCAGTACTTC.

Remarks on this clonotype: A far larger clone is one base from this, pointing to a likely read error. The V call is TRBV12-3 or TRBV12-4, the J call TRBJ2-7; no reliable D call. V lost 7 bases, J lost 7 bases, and 23 bases lay in between. This CDR3 spans 15 amino acids. The CDR3 nucleotides are TGTGCCAGCACCCCTTCTCGCGCGGCCATCAATGAGCAGTACTTC. Encoded protein: CASTPSRAAINEQYF.

This clonotype was seen a few times. The chain joins TRBV9 to TRBJ2-7, with 7 positions matching TRBD2. The CDR3 is made up of 14 amino acids. Germline values: CDR1 SGDLS, CDR2 YYNGEE. Trimming removed 3 bases from V and 4 bases from J; junction bases left unmatched: 7. The CDR3 DNA sequence: TGTGCCAGCAGCGGCGGGAGTCGCAGGTACGAGCAGTACTTC. Translated, it gives CASSGGSRRYEQYF.

In this sample, this clonotype turned up many times. This chain joins TRBV20-1 and TRBJ2-7; TRBD2 aligns across 7 bases. This CDR3 is 13 amino acids long. J lost 8 bases, V lost 0 bases, and 7 bases had no gene match. The germline gives CDR1 DFQATT, CDR2 SNEGSKA (reference sequence). The CDR3 sequence is CSARDPKGGKQYF. In nucleotides, the CDR3 is TGCAGTGCTAGAGACCCCAAGGGAGGGAAGCAGTACTTC.

The V and J genes are TRBV11-3 and TRBJ2-7; D not certain. The V and J ends lost 5 bases and 0 bases respectively, with 11 bases between them. CDR3 length: 14 amino acids. Germline CDR1 SGHNT, CDR2 YENEEA. Here the CDR3 reads CASSPLGDSYEQYF. Written as DNA, the CDR3 is TGTGCCAGCAGCCCTCTGGGCGACTCCTACGAGCAGTACTTC.

A word on this clonotype: This likely came from a read error, as a far larger clone is one base away. The rearrangement links TRBV2 to TRBJ2-3; 9 positions match TRBD2. This CDR3 region has 18 residues. Per germline, CDR1 SNHLY and CDR2 FYNNEI. Trimming took 5 bases from V and 2 from J; bases not matched to a gene: 14. CDR3 nucleotides: TGTGCCAGCAGTAGTGGCGGGAGGGCCGGTCCGCACACAGATACGCAGTATTTT. Translated, it gives CASSSGGRAGPHTDTQYF.

This clonotype was observed many times. The chain uses TRBV20-1 and TRBJ1-3; D is undetermined. This CDR3 region has 15 residues. Per the germline V gene, CDR1 is DFQATT and CDR2 is SNEGSKA (reference sequence). The V end was cut by 5 bases, the J end by 0 bases, with 14 bases between. The CDR3 nucleotides read TGCAGTGCTGGTCGCCCGTCCAGCTCTGGAAACACCATATATTTT. Amino acid sequence: CSAGRPSSSGNTIYF.

This clonotype was seen at least ten times. J is TRBJ2-1 and V is TRBV18; 8 positions agree with TRBD1. V dropped 4 bases and J dropped 6; count of bases not matched to a gene: 5. Germline V gives CDR1 KGHSH, CDR2 LQKENI. The CDR3 length is 14 residues. The DNA of the CDR3 is TGTGCCAGCTCACTAAACGACAGGGGCAATGAGCAGTTCTTC. Amino acid sequence: CASSLNDRGNEQFF.

Ten or more counts support this clonotype. The chain recombines TRBV19 with TRBJ2-7; D tentatively fits TRBD1 or TRBD2 (5 bases each). With 5 bases removed from V and 3 bases from J, the gap between germline ends came to 14 bases. The CDR3 consists of 14 residues. The germline CDR1 and CDR2 sequences are LNHDA and SQIVND (reference sequence). CDR3 protein: CASSPLGVGYEQYF. In DNA, the CDR3 is TGTGCCAGTAGTCCTCTGGGGGTAGGCTACGAGCAGTACTTC.

This clonotype was detected many times. The genes are TRBV20-1 and TRBJ1-4; TRBD1 agrees at 7 bases. The V gene's germline CDR1 is DFQATT and CDR2 SNEGSKA (reference sequence). The CDR3 contains 14 residues. V lost 2 bases to trimming and J lost 0 bases; unmatched junction nucleotides: 0. CDR3 in DNA: TGCAGTGCTAGAACAGGGGCAACTAATGAAAAACTGTTTTTT. Its translation: CSARTGATNEKLFF.

This clonotype was picked up many times. The chain carries TRBV28 and TRBJ1-4; TRBD1 agrees at 7 bases. The germline V gene encodes CDR1 MDHEN and CDR2 SYDVKM. There are 14 residues in the CDR3. After removal of 5 bases from V and 3 bases from J, the junction contained 3 bases not matched to a gene. The CDR3 region is CASSQDRPNEKLFF. DNA for the CDR3: TGTGCCAGCAGTCAGGACAGGCCTAATGAAAAACTGTTTTTT.

This clonotype was recorded at least ten times. The V gene is TRBV28, the J gene TRBJ1-5; D is perhaps TRBD1 (6 bases). The V gene lost 7 bases and the J gene lost 3 bases, with 10 bases spanning the gap. This CDR3 has 13 amino acids. Germline CDR1 and CDR2: MDHEN and SYDVKM. The chain's CDR3 is CASTWTDNQPQHF. CDR3 nucleotides: TGTGCCAGCACGTGGACAGACAATCAGCCCCAGCATTTT.

This clonotype was seen a few times. The V gene is TRBV6-1, the J gene TRBJ1-4; D might be TRBD1 (5 bases). CDR1 is MNHNS, CDR2 SASEGT, per germline. The CDR3 spans 15 residues. The V end was cut by 6 bases, the J end by 4 bases, with 15 bases between. CDR3 nucleotides: TGTGCCAGCAGCCCCGGGACGGAAGTTAATGAAAAACTGTTTTTT. Amino acids: CASSPGTEVNEKLFF.